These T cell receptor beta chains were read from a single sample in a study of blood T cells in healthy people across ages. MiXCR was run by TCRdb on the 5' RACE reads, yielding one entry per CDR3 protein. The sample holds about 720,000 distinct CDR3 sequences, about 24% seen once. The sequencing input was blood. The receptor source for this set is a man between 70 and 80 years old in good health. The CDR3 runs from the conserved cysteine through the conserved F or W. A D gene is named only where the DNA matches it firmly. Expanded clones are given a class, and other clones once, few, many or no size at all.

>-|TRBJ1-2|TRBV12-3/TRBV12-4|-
TGTGCCAGCAGCCTCTATGGCTACACCTTC
CASSLYGYTF
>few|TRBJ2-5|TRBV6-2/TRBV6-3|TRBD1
TGTGCCAGCAGTCTTCAAGCAGGGGGAGCAGAGACCCAGTACTTC
CASSLQAGGAETQYF
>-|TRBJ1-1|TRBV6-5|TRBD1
TGTGCCAGCAGTTACGGGACAGGGATCGGGGTAGCTTTCTTT
CASSYGTGIGVAFF
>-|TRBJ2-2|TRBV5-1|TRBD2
TGCGCCAGCACCAGGACTCCGGGACTAGCAAATCTGAACGGGGAGCTGTTTTTT
CASTRTPGLANLNGELFF
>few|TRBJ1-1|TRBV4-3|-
TGCGCCAGCAGCCAAGATCTGAGCTCTCGGAGTGAAGCTTTCTTT
CASSQDLSSRSEAFF
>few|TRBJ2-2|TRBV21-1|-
TGTGCCAACTCGGGCACCGGGGAGCTGTTTTTT
CANSGTGELFF
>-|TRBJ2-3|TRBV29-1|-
TGCAGTGGAGCGACGACAGATACGCAGTATTTT
CSGATTDTQYF
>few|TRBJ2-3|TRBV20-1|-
TGCAGTGCTAGGGTGGGGGGAAGAGATACGCAGTATTTT
CSARVGGRDTQYF
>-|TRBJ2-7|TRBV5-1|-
TGCGCCAGCAGCGGGGGGGGGCTCGTCAACTACGAGCAGTACTTC
CASSGGGLVNYEQYF
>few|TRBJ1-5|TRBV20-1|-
TGCAGTGCTAGGTCCAGATATAGCAATCAGCCCCAGCATTTT
CSARSRYSNQPQHF
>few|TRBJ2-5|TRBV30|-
TGTGCCTGGAGTGTACTGGGTAGCTTAGAAGAGACCCAGTACTTC
CAWSVLGSLEETQYF